This passage covers 31 T cell receptor beta chains from one sample sequenced in a study of Tregs in tolerant kidney transplant recipients. TCRdb's copy holds only in-frame clones and misses some; the assay was immunoSEQ multiplex PCR. The sample holds around 74,000 clones, under 98% seen once. Source: CD4+ T cells from blood, taken before the transplant. These TCRs come from a human donor who received a combined kidney and bone marrow transplant.

CDR3: CASSPPPSGNNTDTQYF. CDR3 coding DNA: TGCGCCAGCAGCCCTCCCCCTAGCGGAAATAACACAGATACGCAGTATTTT. The rearrangement joins TRBV4-3 to TRBJ2-3; 7 nucleotides line up with TRBD2. After removal of 4 bases from V and 2 bases from J, the junction contained 12 bases not matched to a gene. This CDR3 is built from 17 residues. The germline gives CDR1 LGHNA, CDR2 YSLEER.

The chain joins TRBV18 to TRBJ2-7; perhaps TRBD1 as D (8 bases). The V and J ends lost 6 bases and 4 bases respectively, with 19 bases between them. This CDR3 has 15 amino acids. The V gene's germline CDR1 is KGHSH and CDR2 LQKENI. The CDR3 here is CASSQGQGGIYEQYF. DNA of the CDR3: TGTGCCAGCTCCCAAGGACAGGGAGGGATATACGAGCAGTACTTC.

CDR3 sequence reads: CASSRPGQETQYF. CDR3 sequence (DNA): TGTGCCAGCAGCCGACCGGGACAAGAGACCCAGTACTTC. This chain connects TRBV7-2 to TRBJ2-5, with D possibly TRBD2 on 5 matching bases. The length of the CDR3 is 13 residues. The germline gives CDR1 SGHTA, CDR2 FQGNSA. The V end lost 5 bases, the J end lost 2 bases, and 9 bases lay between the germline ends.

The gene calls are TRBV7-2 and TRBJ2-7, with D possibly TRBD1 on 6 matching bases. This CDR3 is built from 14 residues. The ends were cut back, 2 bases at V and 3 bases at J, with 11 bases in the middle. Looked up from germline, CDR1 is SGHTA and CDR2 is FQGNSA. The CDR3 reads CASSLYRADYEQYF. The CDR3 bases are TGTGCCAGCAGCTTATACAGGGCGGACTACGAGCAGTACTTC. The full variable domain, in which reference TRBV7-2 and TRBJ2-7 provide the parts outside the CDR3, is GAGVSQSPSNKVTEKGKDVELRCDPISGHTALYWYRQSLGQGLEFLIYFQGNSAPDKSGLPSDRFSAERTGGSVSTLTIQRTQQEDSAVYLCASSLYRADYEQYFGPGTRLTVT.

CDR3 in amino acids: CASSFGARGGYEQYF. Here the CDR3 DNA reads TGTGCCAGCAGTTTTGGAGCGCGAGGCGGGTACGAGCAGTACTTC. The rearrangement joins TRBV27 to TRBJ2-7; TRBD2 might be the D (5 bases). Germline CDR1 is MNHEY and CDR2 is SMNVEV (reference sequence). The CDR3 loop spans 15 amino acids. V was trimmed by 3 bases and J by 4 bases, leaving 16 bases between them.

The CDR3: CASSPSDTAYNEQFF. CDR3 bases: TGCGCCAGCAGCCCTTCTGACACAGCCTACAATGAGCAGTTCTTC. The chain combines TRBV4-1 with TRBJ2-1; D unresolved. Germline V gives CDR1 MGHRA, CDR2 YSYEKL. The CDR3 covers 15 residues. Trimming shortened V by 4 bases and J by 2 bases, and 12 bases separated the two germline ends.

The chain links TRBV6-1 to TRBJ2-7; D remains unclear. Looked up from germline, CDR1 is MNHNS and CDR2 is SASEGT. Trimming stripped 2 bases from V and 4 bases from J, with 12 bases between. This CDR3 region has 14 residues. The CDR3 protein is CASSEIQFYYEQYF. Here the CDR3 DNA reads TGTGCCAGCAGTGAAATACAGTTTTATTACGAGCAGTACTTC.

The chain recombines TRBV7-3 with TRBJ2-2, with D possibly being TRBD2 (7 bases). The CDR3 totals 19 residues. The V gene lost 8 bases and the J gene lost 6 bases, with 31 bases spanning the gap. Germline V gives CDR1 SGHTA, CDR2 FQGTGA. The CDR3 is CASGSETTNYREGPGELFF. In DNA form, the CDR3 reads TGTGCCAGCGGTAGCGAGACGACGAACTACAGGGAGGGGCCCGGGGAGCTGTTTTTT.

This chain joins TRBV7-8 and TRBJ1-3; D is unclear. Trimming pared 0 bases from V and 2 bases from J, leaving 17 bases between. Germline CDR1 and CDR2: SGHVS and FQNEAQ. The CDR3 sequence is 18 residues long. The CDR3 DNA sequence: TGTGCCAGCAGCTTAGCGCGAGAGGGCAGGAAAGCTGGAAACACCATATATTTT. Translated, it gives CASSLAREGRKAGNTIYF.

The chain uses TRBV7-2 and TRBJ1-1; 7 nucleotides line up with TRBD1. The J segment lost 4 bases and the V segment lost 1 base, leaving 6 bases of the junction unmatched. CDR3 length equals 15 residues. In germline, CDR1 is SGHTA, CDR2 FQGNSA. The CDR3 spells CASSLEGGGVTEAFF. For the CDR3, the DNA is TGTGCCAGCAGCTTAGAAGGGGGCGGGGTCACTGAAGCTTTCTTT.

V is TRBV14 and J is TRBJ1-5, with D perhaps matching TRBD1 (6 bases). The CDR3 consists of 16 residues. V lost 3 bases, J lost 0 bases, and 12 bases lay in between. Germline CDR1 reads SGHDN; CDR2 reads FVKESK. CDR3 DNA sequence: TGTGCCAGCAGCCAGCTGACAGGTTATAGCAATCAGCCCCAGCATTTT. Residues: CASSQLTGYSNQPQHF.

The CDR3 DNA follows: TGTGCCAGCAGTACCACCCAGGGGGCCGGAGATACGCAGTATTTT. Its protein is CASSTTQGAGDTQYF. The chain uses TRBV28 and TRBJ2-3; 8 bases map to TRBD1. The CDR3 consists of 15 residues. Losses at the gene ends were 5 bases for V and 5 bases for J; bases not matched to a gene: 9. Germline V gene data show CDR1 as MDHEN and CDR2 as SYDVKM. Using reference TRBV28 and TRBJ2-3 for the parts outside the CDR3, the full variable domain is DVKVTQSSRYLVKRTGEKVFLECVQDMDHENMFWYRQDPGLGLRLIYFSYDVKMKEKGDIPEGYSVSREKKERFSLILESASTNQTSMYLCASSTTQGAGDTQYFGPGTRLTVL.

This chain connects TRBV2 to TRBJ1-2; D unclear. The V gene lost 8 bases and the J gene lost 7 bases, with 17 bases spanning the gap. The V gene's germline CDR1 is SNHLY and CDR2 FYNNEI. The CDR3 loop spans 13 amino acids. DNA of the CDR3: TGTGCCAGCGCGTTGGGCATGGTGGGTGGCTACACCTTC. Translated: CASALGMVGGYTF.

The CDR3 is CASSLGTSISYEQFF. CDR3 bases: TGCGCCAGCAGCCTAGGGACTAGCATTTCCTATGAGCAGTTCTTC. This chain joins TRBV5-1 and TRBJ2-1; 9 bases map to TRBD2. Germline loops: CDR1 SGHRS, CDR2 YFSETQ. This CDR3 is 15 amino acids long. V dropped 4 bases and J dropped 8; count of bases not matched to a gene: 10.

The chain is built from TRBV9 and TRBJ2-7; D ambiguous. CDR1 SGDLS and CDR2 YYNGEE come from the germline V gene. V was shortened by 3 bases and J by 3 bases, with 4 bases between the two germline ends. This CDR3 region has 11 residues. This CDR3 reads CASSAVYEQYF. In DNA form, the CDR3 reads TGTGCCAGCAGCGCCGTCTACGAGCAGTACTTC.

The gene calls are TRBV11-2 and TRBJ2-7, with D unclear. CDR3 size: 14 residues. Trimming removed 5 bases from V and 0 bases from J, with 11 bases in between. Germline V lookup: CDR1 SGHAT, CDR2 FQNNGV. In nucleotides, the CDR3 is TGTGCCAGCAGCGAGCGACCCAGCTCCTACGAGCAGTACTTC. This codes for CASSERPSSYEQYF.

The rearrangement joins TRBV5-1 to TRBJ2-2, with a tentative D call TRBD2 (6 bases). CDR1 is SGHRS, CDR2 YFSETQ, per germline. Between the trimmed V and J ends, which lost 0 bases and 2 bases, there was a span of 11 bases. This CDR3 is built from 16 residues. CDR3 protein: CASSLAPGSNTGELFF. CDR3 coding DNA: TGCGCCAGCAGCTTGGCTCCCGGGAGTAACACCGGGGAGCTGTTTTTT. Full variable domain (outside the CDR3, taken from reference TRBV5-1 and TRBJ2-2): KAGVTQTPRYLIKTRGQQVTLSCSPISGHRSVSWYQQTPGQGLQFLFEYFSETQRNKGNFPGRFSGRQFSNSRSEMNVSTLELGDSALYLCASSLAPGSNTGELFFGEGSRLTVL.

The chain couples TRBV11-3 to TRBJ2-5; D is unresolved. The CDR3 has 15 amino acids. Germline V CDR1 and CDR2: SGHNT, YENEEA. The V gene lost 8 bases and the J gene lost 0 bases, with 16 bases spanning the gap. Written as DNA, the CDR3 is TGTGCCAGCTCGGTCAGGTTGGCAGACCAAGAGACCCAGTACTTC. Translating it yields CASSVRLADQETQYF.

V usage is TRBV7-2 and J usage is TRBJ2-1; D might be TRBD2 (7 bases). Trimming took 2 bases from V and 2 from J, leaving 16 bases between them. CDR1 is SGHTA and CDR2 is FQGNSA in the germline V gene. The CDR3 extends over 17 amino acids. The CDR3, as DNA: TGTGCCAGCAGCTTATGGGGGGGCGCGAATACCTACAATGAGCAGTTCTTC. As protein: CASSLWGGANTYNEQFF.

This clone was seen more than once but under ten times. The chain is built from TRBV5-4 and TRBJ1-2, with a tentative D call TRBD1 (5 bases). The CDR3 runs to 13 residues. Germline lookup yields CDR1 SGHNT and CDR2 YYREEE (reference sequence). With 5 bases removed from V and 5 bases from J, the gap between germline ends came to 13 bases. The CDR3 loop reads CASRPQGDYGYTF. CDR3 in DNA: TGTGCCAGCAGACCCCAGGGCGATTATGGCTACACCTTC.

The genes are TRBV19 and TRBJ1-1; 9 bases match TRBD1. V dropped 3 bases and J dropped 2; count of bases not matched to a gene: 4. Germline CDR1 reads LNHDA; CDR2 reads SQIVND (reference sequence). The CDR3 runs to 15 residues. CDR3 region: CASSILGQGNTEAFF. Written as DNA, the CDR3 is TGTGCCAGTAGTATTCTGGGACAGGGAAACACTGAAGCTTTCTTT.

This chain connects TRBV29-1 to TRBJ1-2; 8 nucleotides match TRBD1. The CDR3 runs 12 residues. The V gene's germline CDR1 is SQVTM and CDR2 ANQGSEA. V gave up 7 bases and J gave up 3 bases; unmatched junction bases: 4. CDR3 DNA sequence: TGCAGCGGTTCGGGACAGGACTATGGCTACACCTTC. Translating gives CSGSGQDYGYTF.

The genes are TRBV28 and TRBJ1-1, with D unresolved. V shed 6 bases and J shed 0 bases, with 11 bases lying between them. Germline V CDR1 and CDR2: MDHEN, SYDVKM. The CDR3 spans 14 residues. CDR3 sequence (DNA): TGTGCCAGCAGGTCGAGCCCGATGAACACTGAAGCTTTCTTT. This encodes CASRSSPMNTEAFF. Using reference TRBV28 and TRBJ1-1 for the parts outside the CDR3, the full variable domain is DVKVTQSSRYLVKRTGEKVFLECVQDMDHENMFWYRQDPGLGLRLIYFSYDVKMKEKGDIPEGYSVSREKKERFSLILESASTNQTSMYLCASRSSPMNTEAFFGQGTRLTVV.

This clone occurred once. J is TRBJ2-1 and V is TRBV19; the D gene is possibly TRBD2 (5 bases). CDR1 and CDR2 from the germline V gene are LNHDA and SQIVND (reference sequence). The CDR3 spans 15 residues. The V end was cut by 6 bases, the J end by 3 bases, with 15 bases between. CDR3 coding DNA: TGTGCCAGTAGCCGGGAACCCCTTAGCTACAATGAGCAGTTCTTC. It translates to CASSREPLSYNEQFF.

The V and J genes are TRBV29-1 and TRBJ2-7, with TRBD1 as a possible D gene (6 bases). Germline V gene data show CDR1 as SQVTM and CDR2 as ANQGSEA. This CDR3 region has 13 residues. Deletions cut 5 bases from V and 3 bases from J, with 14 bases between. The DNA of the CDR3 is TGCAGCGTTAGAGTAGGGGGTGGCTACGAGCAGTACTTC. This gives the protein CSVRVGGGYEQYF.

This chain links TRBV7-2 with TRBJ2-7; perhaps TRBD1 as D (6 bases). This CDR3 contains 15 residues. Deletions cut 2 bases from V and 2 bases from J, with 13 bases between. The V gene's germline CDR1 is SGHTA and CDR2 FQGNSA. CDR3 DNA: TGTGCCAGCAGCTTAAGAACAGGGCTAACCTACGAGCAGTACTTC. It encodes CASSLRTGLTYEQYF.

The chain couples TRBV19 to TRBJ1-5; 8 nucleotides align to TRBD1. This CDR3 has 17 amino acids. Unmatched junction bases numbered 14, after V lost 3 bases and J lost 7 bases. The germline V gene has CDR1 LNHDA and CDR2 SQIVND (reference sequence). The CDR3 loop reads CASSMMVGQGINQPQHF. In nucleotides, the CDR3 is TGTGCCAGTAGTATGATGGTTGGACAGGGTATCAACCAGCCCCAGCATTTT.

The V gene is TRBV15, the J gene TRBJ2-7; 8 nucleotides align to TRBD2. There are 15 residues in the CDR3. CDR1 and CDR2 (germline): LNHNV, YYDKDF (reference sequence). The junction had 11 bases not matched to a gene; V was cut back by 8 bases and J by 2 bases. The CDR3 sequence is CATGLERGSTYEQYF. DNA of the CDR3: TGTGCCACCGGCTTGGAGCGGGGGTCAACCTACGAGCAGTACTTC.

The gene calls are TRBV7-9 and TRBJ1-4, with TRBD1 identical over 9 bases. Trimming took 3 bases from V and 10 from J; bases not matched to a gene: 9. This CDR3 has 15 amino acids. Germline V gene sequence: CDR1 SEHNR, CDR2 FQNEAQ (reference sequence). CDR3 protein: CASSFPTDRGGKLFF. The CDR3 nucleotides read TGTGCCAGCAGCTTCCCAACCGACAGGGGGGGAAAACTGTTTTTT.

V and J are TRBV5-1 and TRBJ2-7; 9 bases map to TRBD1. The CDR3 sequence is 14 residues long. V was clipped by 4 bases and J by 3 bases; unmatched bases: 5. Germline CDR1 and CDR2: SGHRS and YFSETQ. The CDR3 nucleotides read TGCGCCAGCAGCAGCGGACAGGGGCACTACGAGCAGTACTTC. Its translation: CASSSGQGHYEQYF. Drawing the rest from reference TRBV5-1 and TRBJ2-7, the complete variable domain is KAGVTQTPRYLIKTRGQQVTLSCSPISGHRSVSWYQQTPGQGLQFLFEYFSETQRNKGNFPGRFSGRQFSNSRSEMNVSTLELGDSALYLCASSSGQGHYEQYFGPGTRLTVT.

The V gene is TRBV6-5, the J gene TRBJ2-5, with TRBD1 matching over 8 bases. The trim removed 6 bases at V and 4 bases at J, leaving 4 bases unmatched. CDR3 length: 13 residues. Germline-derived CDR1 and CDR2 are MNHEY and SVGAGI. CDR3 bases: TGTGCCAGCAGGCAGGGGGCCGGAGAGACCCAGTACTTC. Amino acids: CASRQGAGETQYF.